A single sample gave rise to the 21 T cell receptor beta chains below, sequenced in a study of T cell repertoires in cytomegalovirus infection (dated by TCRdb to between 2018 and 2020). The run used an Illumina HiSeq 1500. TCRdb applied fastp at Q25 and MiXCR to the public reads, then kept only in-frame beta chains. Each entry is one CDR3 protein sequence, shown with its most common DNA and genes. This sample has about 740,000 distinct CDR3 sequences in its table, and less than 40% of those were observed once. Jointly, the top ten make up 2.8% of the sample. Material: PBMCs. These receptors were collected from a human donor in good health (CMV status not recorded). Some clones in this sample may be carry-over from other donors' samples.

This clonotype was counted between two and nine times. This chain links TRBV12-3 or TRBV12-4 with TRBJ2-1; 7 bases fit TRBD2. V shed 3 bases and J 4 bases; nucleotides not matched to a gene: 9. This CDR3 contains 16 residues. Here the CDR3 DNA reads TGTGCCAGCAGTTTTTTCCGGTCTAGCGGATACAATGAGCAGTTCTTC. It translates to CASSFFRSSGYNEQFF.

The table lists this clonotype with a few counts. The gene calls are TRBV11-2 and TRBJ2-7, with TRBD2 identical over 7 bases. Germline V gene sequence: CDR1 SGHAT, CDR2 FQNNGV. CDR3 size: 15 residues. V gave up 5 bases and J gave up 2 bases; unmatched junction bases: 9. This chain's CDR3 is CASSPGGRPAYEQYF. DNA for the CDR3: TGTGCCAGCAGCCCGGGGGGACGTCCAGCCTACGAGCAGTACTTC.

This clonotype was counted many times. The CDR3, as DNA: TGTGCCAGCAGCCTAGCGGGGGGAGGGTCCTACAATGAGCAGTTCTTC. Its translation is CASSLAGGGSYNEQFF. The J gene is TRBJ2-1, the V gene TRBV3-1; 10 nucleotides line up with TRBD2. The CDR3 runs 16 residues. J lost 1 base, V lost 4 bases, and 4 bases had no gene match. Germline values: CDR1 LGHDT, CDR2 YNNKEL (reference sequence).

The V call is TRBV4-2, the J call TRBJ2-3; 8 positions match TRBD2. Germline V gene lookup returns CDR1 LGHNA and CDR2 YNFKEQ. With 4 bases clipped from V and 4 bases from J, the junction kept 7 bases outside the gene matches. The CDR3 loop spans 15 amino acids. The CDR3 is CASSPGGPGADTQYF. CDR3 nucleotides: TGTGCCAGCAGCCCGGGGGGGCCCGGTGCAGATACGCAGTATTTT.

J is TRBJ1-3 and V is TRBV28, with TRBD1 matching over 9 bases. The CDR3 sequence is 16 residues long. Trimming at V came to 8 bases and at J to 0 bases, leaving 8 bases not matched to a gene. Looked up from germline, CDR1 is MDHEN and CDR2 is SYDVKM. The CDR3 loop is CASGTRGQGSGNTIYF. The CDR3 DNA reads TGTGCCAGCGGAACTAGGGGACAGGGCTCTGGAAACACCATATATTTT.

The chain has TRBV5-4 and TRBJ2-5; tentatively, D is TRBD1 or TRBD2 (6 bases each). This CDR3 is 14 amino acids long. Per the germline V gene, CDR1 is SGHNT and CDR2 is YYREEE (reference sequence). Deletions cut 6 bases from V and 5 bases from J, with 17 bases between. CDR3 loop: CASTARGPGETQYF. CDR3 coding DNA: TGTGCCAGCACCGCCCGGGGGCCAGGGGAGACCCAGTACTTC.

This clonotype was detected a few times. The chain joins TRBV19 to TRBJ2-1; unclear D gene. The CDR3 spans 13 residues. Trimming shortened V by 2 bases and J by 6 bases, and 8 bases separated the two germline ends. Germline-derived CDR1 and CDR2 are LNHDA and SQIVND (reference sequence). The CDR3 nucleotides are TGTGCCAGTAGTATAACCTACCTCAATGAGCAGTTCTTC. The encoded protein is CASSITYLNEQFF.

This clonotype was detected only a few times. The chain uses TRBV19 and TRBJ2-4; 8 bases are a match to TRBD2. V trimming: 6 bases; J trimming: 9 bases; junction bases outside the gene matches: 10. Germline CDR1 is LNHDA and CDR2 is SQIVND (reference sequence). CDR3 length: 14 amino acids. CDR3 coding DNA: TGTGCCAGTAGGTCTACTAGCGGTTCAAGCATTCAGTACTTC. It translates to CASRSTSGSSIQYF.

This chain uses TRBV2 with TRBJ1-1, with TRBD1 as a possible D gene (5 bases). Trimming shortened V by 5 bases and J by 11 bases, and 12 bases separated the two germline ends. The CDR3 extends over 11 amino acids. The V gene's germline CDR1 is SNHLY and CDR2 FYNNEI. The CDR3 here is CASSNWDGAFF. The CDR3, as DNA: TGTGCCAGCAGTAATTGGGACGGGGCTTTCTTT.

In regard to this clonotype: A much larger clone differs by one base, so this may be a read error. Because the CDR3 is missing its conserved closing phenylalanine or tryptophan, this is likely a read error. The gene calls are TRBV3-1 and TRBJ2-3; 11 positions agree with TRBD2. Germline trimming cut 1 base from V and 2 bases from J; bases unmatched to any gene: 8. Germline V CDR1 and CDR2: LGHDT, YNNKEL (reference sequence). The CDR3 has 18 amino acids. The CDR3 DNA reads as TGTGCCAGCAGCCAAGTAGGGGGACTAGCGGCCCCCACAGATACGCAGTATTGT. Protein: CASSQVGGLAAPTDTQYC.

The V gene is TRBV20-1, the J gene TRBJ2-5; TRBD2 matches 7 bases. Germline CDR1 and CDR2: DFQATT and SNEGSKA (reference sequence). The CDR3 contains 16 residues. With 4 bases clipped from V and 1 base from J, the junction kept 12 bases outside the gene matches. The DNA of the CDR3 is TGCAGTGCTATGGGATCTAGCGGTAATATCCAAGAGACCCAGTACTTC. It encodes CSAMGSSGNIQETQYF.

V and J are TRBV28 and TRBJ2-7, with D unresolved. The CDR3 loop spans 14 amino acids. Trimming cost V 6 bases and J 2 bases, with 14 bases left between them. CDR1 is MDHEN, CDR2 SYDVKM, per germline. CDR3: CASRPAWAPYEQYF. The CDR3 region has the DNA TGTGCCAGCAGGCCTGCCTGGGCCCCCTACGAGCAGTACTTC.

This rearrangement joins TRBV28 to TRBJ1-3; D is undetermined. This CDR3 contains 13 residues. The V gene's germline CDR1 is MDHEN and CDR2 SYDVKM. The V gene lost 2 bases and the J gene lost 3 bases, with 5 bases spanning the gap. The CDR3 nucleotides read TGTGCCAGCAGTTTAATGGGTGGAAACACCATATATTTT. This codes for CASSLMGGNTIYF.

The chain joins TRBV12-3 or TRBV12-4 to TRBJ2-5; no clear D gene. This CDR3 has 13 residues. V was clipped by 3 bases and J by 5 bases, with 10 bases between them. The CDR3 DNA is TGTGCCAGCAGTTTTAGGCAGAGGGAGACCCAGTACTTC. Translating it yields CASSFRQRETQYF.

The chain has TRBV27 and TRBJ1-1, with TRBD1 matching 11 bases. This CDR3 is 16 amino acids long. Germline assignment: CDR1 MNHEY and CDR2 SMNVEV (reference sequence). V was pared by 4 bases and J by 5 bases, with 9 bases of the junction left unmatched. The CDR3 DNA reads TGTGCCAGCAGTTCCCACCGGACAGGGGGCAGGACTGAAGCTTTCTTT. Its translation is CASSSHRTGGRTEAFF.

This clonotype was found a few times. The chain joins TRBV4-1 to TRBJ1-4; 11 bases fit TRBD1. CDR1 and CDR2 from the germline V gene are MGHRA and YSYEKL. The length of the CDR3 is 17 residues. The V gene end was trimmed by 3 bases and the J gene end by 6 bases; junction bases not matched to a gene: 9. The CDR3 DNA reads as TGCGCCAGCAGCCATCTAGATGGGACAGGGGGAGATGAAAAACTGTTTTTT. Protein: CASSHLDGTGGDEKLFF.

The sample holds a few counts of this clonotype. CDR3 sequence: CSATTSSGGAGSNEQYF. CDR3 nucleotide sequence: TGCAGTGCTACCACCTCTAGCGGGGGGGCCGGGTCGAACGAGCAGTACTTC. This chain joins TRBV20-1 and TRBJ2-7, with TRBD2 identical over 12 bases. The CDR3 is 17 residues long. V lost 4 bases to trimming and J lost 5 bases; unmatched junction nucleotides: 15. From germline, CDR1 is DFQATT and CDR2 SNEGSKA (reference sequence).

This sequence joins TRBV28 and TRBJ1-5, with no clear D. CDR1 and CDR2 from the germline V gene are MDHEN and SYDVKM. This CDR3 is 16 amino acids long. Trimming took 5 bases from V and 3 from J, leaving 17 bases between them. In nucleotides, the CDR3 is TGTGCCAGCAGTCCCCCCCGGGCACAGAACAATCAGCCCCAGCATTTT. Its translation: CASSPPRAQNNQPQHF.

This clonotype has more than one count but fewer than ten. CDR3 in amino acids: CSVPHPGLAENEQFF. CDR3 sequence (DNA): TGCAGCGTCCCCCACCCGGGACTAGCGGAGAATGAGCAGTTCTTC. The chain combines TRBV29-1 with TRBJ2-1, with 11 bases fitting TRBD2. The junction had 11 bases not matched to a gene; V was cut back by 6 bases and J by 7 bases. Germline CDR1 is SQVTM and CDR2 is ANQGSEA. The CDR3 runs 15 residues.

This clonotype was observed a handful of times. At one end the junction does not follow the germline gene, possibly because of a read error. This chain joins TRBV7-2 and TRBJ2-1; 15 bases fit TRBD2. CDR3 length: 14 amino acids. The germline V gene has CDR1 SGHTA and CDR2 FQGNSA. CDR3 sequence reads: CASSLRTSGRGTVF. The CDR3 DNA reads as TGTGCCAGCAGCCTACGGACTAGCGGGAGGGGTACGGTCTTC.

This clonotype occurred many times. V and J are TRBV27 and TRBJ1-1; D not resolved. Germline assignment: CDR1 MNHEY and CDR2 SMNVEV (reference sequence). V lost 6 bases, J lost 0 bases, and 8 bases lay in between. The CDR3 contains 13 residues. The CDR3 DNA follows: TGTGCCAGCAGCTACGGGCTGAACACTGAAGCTTTCTTT. This codes for CASSYGLNTEAFF.